Below, one T cell receptor (beta chain) is given with its context. Germline V lookup: CDR1 SGHTA, CDR2 FQGNSA. The CDR3 is 16 amino acids. V lost 1 base and J lost 2; bases outside the gene matches: 5. These data come from a study of blood T cell repertoires in COVID-19. Across the whole study: COVID-19 samples from acute and convalescent phases originated in the United States, Italy and Spain. PBMCs, B-cell-depleted T cells, or T cells were the source of the cDNA or gDNA that made up the material.

In the original workflow: Reference gene primer amplification yielded estimated nucleated cell counts. The repertoire was sequenced with immunoSEQ multiplex PCR; TCRdb's copy has only in-frame clones and lacks some. D and trimming were read from the DNA, whereas the V and J calls and clone size are those reported in that table. The sample contains about 81,000 clones, just over 85% of which appear only once. The chain has TRBV7-2 and TRBJ1-3; 7 nucleotides align to TRBD1. This receptor was taken from a woman aged 80 or over with acute or convalescent COVID-19. Sequencing was performed on peripheral blood. For the CDR3, the DNA is TGTGCCAGCAGCTTAGTAGGGCAGGGGGCTGGAAACACCATATATTTT. Its translation: CASSLVGQGAGNTIYF.